The clone carrying this TCR beta chain was observed at least ten times. As yet, its antigen is unknown. These data belong to a study of read filtering for tumor transcriptome and immune sequencing. Study context: Eight or nine patients were R-ISS I, some 16 were R-ISS II, about seven were R-ISS III. Whole-transcriptome libraries were prepared after DNase treatment.

This library used about 400 ng RNA and molecular barcoded adaptors spanning alpha/delta and beta/gamma chains. TCRdb called the reads again in MiXCR, with one record for every CDR3 protein. This sample yields some 120,000 distinct CDR3 sequences, of which over 10% are seen a single time; approximately 10% belongs to the top ten. Findings and limits, study-wide: In IR-seq, single-read clonotypes were 70% to 85% of clonotypes but around 3.2% of reads. IR-seq and RNA-seq agreed better without single-read clonotypes.

This TCR was recovered from a donor at least 40 years old with multiple myeloma. Input material: a population of CD138-negative cells sorted from bone marrow.

The CDR3, as DNA: TGTGCCAGCAGTCCCTCGGGGGGTCAGAGCAATCAGCCCCAGCATTTT. Its protein product is CASSPSGGQSNQPQHF. This chain joins TRBV12-3 or TRBV12-4 and TRBJ1-5; a possible D gene is TRBD1 (5 bases). The CDR3 totals 16 residues. V lost 5 bases to trimming and J lost 1 base, with 15 bases between them.